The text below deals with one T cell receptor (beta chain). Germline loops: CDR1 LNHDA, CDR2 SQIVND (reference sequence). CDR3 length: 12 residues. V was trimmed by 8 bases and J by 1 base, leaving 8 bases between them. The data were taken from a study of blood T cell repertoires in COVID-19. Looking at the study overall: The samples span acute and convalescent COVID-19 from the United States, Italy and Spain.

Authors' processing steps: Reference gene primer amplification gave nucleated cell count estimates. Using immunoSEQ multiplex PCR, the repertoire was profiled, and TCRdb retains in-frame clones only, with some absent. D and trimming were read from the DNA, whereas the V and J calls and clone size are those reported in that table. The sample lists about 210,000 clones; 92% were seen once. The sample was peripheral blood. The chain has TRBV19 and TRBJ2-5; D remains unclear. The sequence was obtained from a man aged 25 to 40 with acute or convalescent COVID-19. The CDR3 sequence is CASQAGQETQYF. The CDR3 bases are TGTGCCAGTCAGGCAGGCCAAGAGACCCAGTACTTC.